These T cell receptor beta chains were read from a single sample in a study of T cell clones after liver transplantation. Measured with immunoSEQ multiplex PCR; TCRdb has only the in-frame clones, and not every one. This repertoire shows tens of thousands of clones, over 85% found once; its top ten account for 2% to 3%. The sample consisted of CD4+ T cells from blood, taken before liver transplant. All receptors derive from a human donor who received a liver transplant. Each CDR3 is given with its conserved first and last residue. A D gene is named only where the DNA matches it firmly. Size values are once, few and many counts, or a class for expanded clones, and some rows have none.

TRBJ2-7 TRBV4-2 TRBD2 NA CASSQGSSGSYEQYF TGTGCCAGCAGCCAAGGGTCTAGCGGATCCTACGAGCAGTACTTC
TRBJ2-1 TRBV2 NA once CASRDRPPGLYNEQFF TGTGCCAGCAGAGATCGCCCTCCAGGCCTGTACAATGAGCAGTTCTTC
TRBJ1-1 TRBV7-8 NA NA CASSLSGYTEAFF TGTGCCAGCAGCTTAAGTGGTTACACTGAAGCTTTCTTT
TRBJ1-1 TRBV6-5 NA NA CASRRGTAQNTEAFF TGTGCCAGCAGGCGCGGGACGGCTCAGAACACTGAAGCTTTCTTT
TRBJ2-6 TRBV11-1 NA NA CASSSRVGLGANVLTF TGTGCCAGCAGCTCCCGTGTGGGGCTCGGGGCCAACGTCCTGACTTTC
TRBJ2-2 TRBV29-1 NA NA CSVERSANTGELFF TGCAGCGTTGAGCGGAGTGCGAACACCGGGGAGCTGTTTTTT
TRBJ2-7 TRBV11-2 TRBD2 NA CASTRGVTAYEQYF TGTGCCAGCACCCGGGGGGTTACCGCCTACGAGCAGTACTTC
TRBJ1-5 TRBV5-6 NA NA CASSLGDRTGNQPQHF TGTGCCAGCAGCTTGGGAGACAGAACTGGCAATCAGCCCCAGCATTTT
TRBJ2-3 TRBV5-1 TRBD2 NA CASSWGLAGVDTQYF TGCGCCAGCAGCTGGGGACTAGCGGGAGTAGATACGCAGTATTTT
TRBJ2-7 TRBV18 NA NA CASSPQEGGRYF TGTGCCAGCTCACCCCAGGAGGGGGGGCGGTACTTC
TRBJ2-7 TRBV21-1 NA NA CASSNWARSYEQYF TGTGCCAGCAGCAATTGGGCCAGGTCGTACGAGCAGTACTTC
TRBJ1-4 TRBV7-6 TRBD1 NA CASSLPRGGTGGTREKLFF TGTGCCAGCAGCTTGCCCAGGGGAGGGACAGGGGGCACTCGGGAAAAACTGTTTTTT
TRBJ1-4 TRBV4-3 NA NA CASSQDAGSGNEKLFF TGCGCCAGCAGCCAAGACGCGGGATCAGGGAATGAAAAACTGTTTTTT
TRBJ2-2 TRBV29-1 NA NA CSAQEQGAGELFF TGCAGCGCCCAGGAGCAAGGGGCCGGGGAGCTGTTTTTT
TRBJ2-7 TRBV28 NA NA CASSEGESYEQYF TGTGCCAGCAGCGAGGGGGAGTCCTACGAGCAGTACTTC
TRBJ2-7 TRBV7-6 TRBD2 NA CASSSPRGRGYEQYF TGTGCCAGCAGCTCCCCCCGGGGGAGGGGCTACGAGCAGTACTTC
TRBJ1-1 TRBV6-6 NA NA CASSFRGAREAFF TGTGCCAGCAGTTTTCGAGGGGCGCGGGAAGCTTTCTTT
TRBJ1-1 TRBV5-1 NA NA CASRGDVTTEAFF TGCGCCAGCAGAGGGGACGTAACCACTGAAGCTTTCTTT
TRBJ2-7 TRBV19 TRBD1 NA CASSIRTGPYEQYF TGTGCCAGTAGTATAAGGACAGGACCCTACGAGCAGTACTTC
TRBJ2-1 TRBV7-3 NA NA CASSFDQGYEQFF TGTGCCAGCAGCTTTGACCAGGGTTATGAGCAGTTCTTC
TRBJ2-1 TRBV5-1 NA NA CASSLGGTPDLNEQFF TGCGCCAGCAGCTTGGGGGGGACTCCCGATTTAAATGAGCAGTTCTTC
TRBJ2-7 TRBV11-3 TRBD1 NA CASRGTGPSGSYEQYF TGTGCCAGCAGAGGGACAGGGCCGAGTGGCTCCTACGAGCAGTACTTC
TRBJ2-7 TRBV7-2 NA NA CASSLYDREQYF TGTGCCAGCAGCTTATACGACCGCGAGCAGTACTTC
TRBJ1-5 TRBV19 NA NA CASSYRSGPSVAQHF TGTGCCAGTAGCTATAGGTCAGGGCCCTCGGTAGCCCAGCATTTT
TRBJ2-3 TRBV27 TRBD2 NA CATGLAGGNTQYF TGTGCCACCGGACTAGCGGGTGGGAATACGCAGTATTTT
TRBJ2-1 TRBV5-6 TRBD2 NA CASSLSRTSGRAYNEQFF TGTGCCAGCAGCTTGTCGAGGACTAGCGGGAGAGCCTACAATGAGCAGTTCTTC
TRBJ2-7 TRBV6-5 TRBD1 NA CASSYSRDSSYEQYF TGTGCCAGCAGTTACTCTCGGGACAGCTCCTACGAGCAGTACTTC
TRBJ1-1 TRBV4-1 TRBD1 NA CASSPPMAGQGMNTEAFF TGCGCCAGCAGCCCCCCTATGGCGGGACAGGGGATGAACACTGAAGCTTTCTTT
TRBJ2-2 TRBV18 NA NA CASSPSGPGTGELFF TGTGCCAGCTCACCATCGGGGCCAGGGACCGGGGAGCTGTTTTTT
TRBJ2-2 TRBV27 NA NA CASSSNTGELFF TGTGCCAGCAGCTCGAACACCGGGGAGCTGTTTTTT
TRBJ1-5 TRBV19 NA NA CASSIKGTLRGQPQHF TGTGCCAGTAGTATAAAGGGGACCCTGAGGGGTCAGCCCCAGCATTTT
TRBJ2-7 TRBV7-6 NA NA CASSLGLSNSYEQYF TGTGCCAGCAGCTTAGGGCTTTCGAACTCCTACGAGCAGTACTTC
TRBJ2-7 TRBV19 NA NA CASSPRVRGGYEQYF TGTGCCAGTAGTCCCCGGGTTAGGGGTGGCTACGAGCAGTACTTC
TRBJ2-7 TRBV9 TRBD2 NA CASSPRGGGVGEQYF TGTGCCAGCAGCCCCCGGGGCGGGGGGGTCGGCGAGCAGTACTTC
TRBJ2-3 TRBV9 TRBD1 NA CASSVVGDRGTDTQYF TGTGCCAGCAGCGTAGTTGGGGACAGGGGCACAGATACGCAGTATTTT
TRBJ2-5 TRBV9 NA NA CASSVDDQGTQYF TGTGCCAGCAGCGTAGACGACCAGGGGACCCAGTACTTC
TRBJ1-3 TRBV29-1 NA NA CSVGQTNTIYF TGCAGCGTTGGGCAGACAAACACCATATATTTT
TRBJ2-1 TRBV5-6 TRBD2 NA CASSSIPGGRANEQFF TGTGCCAGCAGCTCCATTCCCGGCGGGAGGGCCAATGAGCAGTTCTTC
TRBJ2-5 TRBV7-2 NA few CASSLGSGSRAPQETQYF TGTGCCAGCAGCTTAGGATCCGGTAGTCGGGCCCCCCAGGAGACCCAGTACTTC
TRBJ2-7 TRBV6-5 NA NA CASSYMGPNYEQYF TGTGCCAGCAGTTACATGGGACCGAACTACGAGCAGTACTTC
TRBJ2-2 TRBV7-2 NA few CASRLRRGTGELFF TGTGCCAGCAGACTTCGGCGGGGCACCGGGGAGCTGTTTTTT
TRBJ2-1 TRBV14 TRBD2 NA CASSLAGLAGWNEQFF TGTGCCAGCAGCCTCGCAGGGCTAGCGGGGTGGAATGAGCAGTTCTTC